This TCR beta chain is drawn from a study of blood T cell repertoires in COVID-19. Study-wide context: There were acute and convalescent COVID-19 samples, and they came from the United States, Italy and Spain. The analysed material was cDNA or gDNA that came from T cells, B-cell-depleted T cells, or PBMCs.

The CDR3 is made up of 15 amino acids. V was pared by 5 bases and J by 7 bases, with 9 bases of the junction left unmatched. From germline, CDR1 is SEHNR and CDR2 FQNEAQ (reference sequence). Authors' processing steps: The authors estimated nucleated cell counts from reference gene primer amplification. Generated by immunoSEQ multiplex PCR, the TCRdb table keeps only in-frame clones and is missing some. V and J calls and clone size are those listed in that table; D and trimming were worked out from the DNA. The repertoire has about 250,000 clones, around nine tenths of them found once; the top ten carry approximately 0.84%.

This TCR derives from a man aged 25-45 years with acute or convalescent COVID-19. The sequenced material came from peripheral blood. The chain links TRBV7-9 to TRBJ1-4; 8 bases line up with TRBD1. CDR3 coding DNA: TGTGCCAGCAGCCACTCGGGGACAGGCGTTGAAAAACTGTTTTTT. Translation: CASSHSGTGVEKLFF.